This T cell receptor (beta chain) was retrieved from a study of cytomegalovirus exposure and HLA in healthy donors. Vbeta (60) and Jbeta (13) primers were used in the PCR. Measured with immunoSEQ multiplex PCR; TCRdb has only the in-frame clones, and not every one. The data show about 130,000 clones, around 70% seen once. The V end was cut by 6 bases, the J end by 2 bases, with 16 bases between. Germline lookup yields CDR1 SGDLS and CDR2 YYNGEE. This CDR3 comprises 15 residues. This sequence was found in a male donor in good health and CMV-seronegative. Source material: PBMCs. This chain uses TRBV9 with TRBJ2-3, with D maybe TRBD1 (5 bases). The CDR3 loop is CASTTAGAPTDTQYF. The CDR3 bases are TGTGCCAGCACCACTGCTGGGGCTCCCACAGATACGCAGTATTTT. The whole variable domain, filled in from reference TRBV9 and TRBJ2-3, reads DSGVTQTPKHLITATGQRVTLRCSPRSGDLSVYWYQQSLDQGLQFLIQYYNGEERAKGNILERFSAQQFPDLHSELNLSSLELGDSALYFCASTTAGAPTDTQYFGPGTRLTVL.